There are a few counts of the clone carrying this T cell receptor beta chain. The CDR3 sequence is 13 residues long. CDR1 and CDR2 (germline): MNHEY, SVGAGI. The germline V and J ends were trimmed by 8 bases and 8 bases, with 13 bases remaining between them. Indicated treatment: roughly 19 received Ad26.COV2.S at low or high dose, single or two shots; 5 received placebo; per-sample allocation not given. Sampling took place 63 days after the first vaccine or placebo injection. In Boston, an adult donor aged 18-55 years took part. These data originate in a study of Ad26.COV2.S vaccination and SARS-CoV-2 variants. The overall study: Donor joined the COV1001 Ad26.COV2.S trial arm. Administration of Ad26.COV2.S was intramuscular, either once or twice 56 days apart.

The method was immunoSEQ multiplex PCR; TCRdb's version includes in-frame clones alone and lacks a portion of them. In the table there are more than 400,000 clones, around 92% of which are singletons. The sequence was collected from a person aged 18 to 65 who received the Ad26.COV2.S COVID-19 vaccine or a placebo. Sequencing used peripheral blood, obtained in a trial of Ad26.COV2.S vaccine versus placebo. The chain has TRBV6-5 and TRBJ1-6; perhaps TRBD1 as D (6 bases). The CDR3 DNA follows: TGTGCCAGCCACTCAACAGGGCATTCACCCCTCCACTTT. Its translation is CASHSTGHSPLHF.